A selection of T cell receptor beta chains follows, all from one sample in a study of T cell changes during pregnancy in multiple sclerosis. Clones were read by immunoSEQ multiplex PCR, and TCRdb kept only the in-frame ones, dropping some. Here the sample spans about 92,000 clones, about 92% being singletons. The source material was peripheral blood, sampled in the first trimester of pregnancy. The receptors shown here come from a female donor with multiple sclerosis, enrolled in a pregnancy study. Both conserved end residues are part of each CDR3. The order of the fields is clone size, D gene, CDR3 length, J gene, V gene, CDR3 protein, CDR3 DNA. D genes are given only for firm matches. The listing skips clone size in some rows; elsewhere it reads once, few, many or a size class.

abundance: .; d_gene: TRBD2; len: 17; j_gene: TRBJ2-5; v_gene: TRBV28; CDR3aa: CASSSLNLAGVRETQYF; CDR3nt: TGTGCCAGCAGCTCCCTGAACCTGGCGGGAGTACGGGAGACCCAGTACTTC
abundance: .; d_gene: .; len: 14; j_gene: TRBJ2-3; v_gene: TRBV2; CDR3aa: CASSVRQLTDTQYF; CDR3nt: TGTGCCAGCAGTGTTAGACAGCTCACAGATACGCAGTATTTT
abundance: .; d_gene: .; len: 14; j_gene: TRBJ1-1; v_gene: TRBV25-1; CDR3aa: CASSEFGGNTEAFF; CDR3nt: TGTGCCAGCAGTGAATTCGGAGGGAACACTGAAGCTTTCTTT
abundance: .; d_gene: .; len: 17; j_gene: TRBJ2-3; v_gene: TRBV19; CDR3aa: CASSIPVQGSFRDTQYF; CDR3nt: TGTGCCAGTAGTATCCCGGTGCAGGGGTCCTTCAGAGATACGCAGTATTTT
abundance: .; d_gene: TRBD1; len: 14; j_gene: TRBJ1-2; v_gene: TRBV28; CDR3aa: CASSFHRGRRGYTF; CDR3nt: TGTGCCAGCAGTTTTCACAGGGGCCGGAGGGGCTACACCTTC
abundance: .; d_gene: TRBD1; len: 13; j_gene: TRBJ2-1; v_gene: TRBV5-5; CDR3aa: CASSDRAYNEQFF; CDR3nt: TGTGCCAGCTCTGACAGGGCCTACAATGAGCAGTTCTTC
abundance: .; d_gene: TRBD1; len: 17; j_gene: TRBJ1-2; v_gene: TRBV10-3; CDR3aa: CAISPWTGGFANYGYTF; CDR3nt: TGTGCCATCAGCCCTTGGACAGGGGGCTTCGCTAACTATGGCTACACCTTC
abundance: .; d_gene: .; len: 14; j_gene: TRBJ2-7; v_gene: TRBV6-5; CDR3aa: CASRRSWQAYEQYF; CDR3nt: TGTGCCAGCAGAAGATCCTGGCAGGCCTACGAGCAGTACTTC
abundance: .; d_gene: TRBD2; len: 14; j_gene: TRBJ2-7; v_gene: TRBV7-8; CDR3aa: CASSPSGISYEQYF; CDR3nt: TGTGCCAGCAGCCCTAGCGGGATCTCCTACGAGCAGTACTTC
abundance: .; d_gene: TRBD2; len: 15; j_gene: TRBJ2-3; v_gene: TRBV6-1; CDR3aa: CACSNLAGSTDTQYF; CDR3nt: TGTGCCTGTTCCAATCTAGCGGGAAGCACAGATACGCAGTATTTT
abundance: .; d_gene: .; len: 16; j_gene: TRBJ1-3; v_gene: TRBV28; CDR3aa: CASSLGPPGGGNTIYF; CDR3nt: TGTGCCAGCAGTTTAGGACCGCCCGGAGGGGGAAACACCATATATTTT
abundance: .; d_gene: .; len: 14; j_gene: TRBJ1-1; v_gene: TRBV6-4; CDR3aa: CASSEKGETTEAFF; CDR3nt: TGTGCCAGCAGTGAAAAGGGGGAAACGACTGAAGCTTTCTTT
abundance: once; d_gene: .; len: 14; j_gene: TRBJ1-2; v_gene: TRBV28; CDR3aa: CASTRGGNNYGYTF; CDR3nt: TGTGCCAGCACTCGAGGGGGAAACAACTATGGCTACACCTTC
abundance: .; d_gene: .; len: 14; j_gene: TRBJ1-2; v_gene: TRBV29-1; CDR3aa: CSVTGQDSNYGYTF; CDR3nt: TGCAGCGTTACAGGCCAGGACAGCAACTATGGCTACACCTTC
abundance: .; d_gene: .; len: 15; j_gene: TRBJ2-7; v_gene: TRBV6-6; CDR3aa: CASSYPEGIAYEQYF; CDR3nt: TGTGCCAGCAGTTACCCGGAGGGGATAGCCTACGAGCAGTACTTC
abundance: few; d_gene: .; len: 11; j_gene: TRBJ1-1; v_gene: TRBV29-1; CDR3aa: CSVVRETRAFF; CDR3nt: TGCAGCGTTGTGCGGGAAACTAGAGCTTTCTTT
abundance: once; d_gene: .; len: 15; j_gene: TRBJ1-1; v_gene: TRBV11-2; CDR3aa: CASSLEFGLNTEAFF; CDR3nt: TGTGCCAGCAGCTTAGAGTTCGGTCTGAACACTGAAGCTTTCTTT
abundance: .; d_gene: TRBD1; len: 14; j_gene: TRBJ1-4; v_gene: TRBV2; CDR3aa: CASTTDRVLGKLFF; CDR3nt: TGTGCCAGCACCACGGACAGGGTCTTGGGAAAACTGTTTTTT
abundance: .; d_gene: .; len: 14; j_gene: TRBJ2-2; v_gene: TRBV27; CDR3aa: CASSFTLITGELFF; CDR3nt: TGTGCCAGCAGTTTCACACTAATCACCGGGGAGCTGTTTTTT
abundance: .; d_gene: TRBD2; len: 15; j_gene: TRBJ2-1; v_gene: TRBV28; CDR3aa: CASSLPSGDYNEQFF; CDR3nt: TGTGCCAGCAGTTTACCTAGCGGGGATTACAATGAGCAGTTCTTC
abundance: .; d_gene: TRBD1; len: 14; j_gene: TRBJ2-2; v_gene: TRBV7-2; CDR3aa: CASREGAGTGELFF; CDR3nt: TGTGCCAGCAGAGAGGGGGCGGGCACCGGGGAGCTGTTTTTT
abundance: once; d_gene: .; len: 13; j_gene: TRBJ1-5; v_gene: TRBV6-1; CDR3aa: CASSADSHQPQHF; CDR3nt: TGTGCCAGCAGTGCGGACAGCCATCAGCCCCAGCATTTT
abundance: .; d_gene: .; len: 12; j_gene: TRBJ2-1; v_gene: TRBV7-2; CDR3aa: CASSPTSPYQFF; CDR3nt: TGTGCCAGCAGCCCCACCTCGCCCTATCAGTTCTTC
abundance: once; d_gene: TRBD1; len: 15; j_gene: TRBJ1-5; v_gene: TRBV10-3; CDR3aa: CAISEAGQGIQPQHF; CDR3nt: TGTGCCATCAGTGAGGCGGGACAGGGAATCCAGCCCCAGCATTTT
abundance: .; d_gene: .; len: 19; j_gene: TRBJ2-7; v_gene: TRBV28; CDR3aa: CASSHTTGTPIAGYYEQYF; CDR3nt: TGTGCCAGCAGTCACACGACCGGGACACCTATAGCGGGTTACTACGAGCAGTACTTC
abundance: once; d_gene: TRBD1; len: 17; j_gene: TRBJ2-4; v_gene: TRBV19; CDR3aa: CASSPLTGLSPGNIQYF; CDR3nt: TGTGCCAGTAGTCCCCTGACAGGGCTAAGTCCGGGTAACATTCAGTACTTC
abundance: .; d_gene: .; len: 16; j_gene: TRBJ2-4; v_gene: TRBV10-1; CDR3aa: CASSEVSGGTKNIQYF; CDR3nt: TGCGCCAGCAGTGAGGTCAGTGGGGGGACCAAAAACATTCAGTACTTC
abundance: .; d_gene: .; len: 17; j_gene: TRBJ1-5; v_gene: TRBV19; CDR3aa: CASSIDLFGNRNQPQHF; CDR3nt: TGTGCCAGTAGTATAGATCTATTCGGGAACCGAAATCAGCCCCAGCATTTT
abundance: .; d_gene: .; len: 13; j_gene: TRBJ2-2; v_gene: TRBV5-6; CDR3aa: CASSLELPGELFF; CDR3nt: TGTGCCAGCAGCTTGGAACTGCCCGGGGAGCTGTTTTTT
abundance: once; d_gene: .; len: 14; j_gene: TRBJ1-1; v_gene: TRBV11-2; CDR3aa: CASSLSKRNTEAFF; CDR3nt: TGTGCCAGCAGCTTGTCTAAAAGGAACACTGAAGCTTTCTTT
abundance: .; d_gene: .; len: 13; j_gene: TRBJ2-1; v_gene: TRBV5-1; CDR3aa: CASSLDWGDAEFF; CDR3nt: TGCGCCAGCAGCTTGGACTGGGGGGATGCGGAGTTCTTC
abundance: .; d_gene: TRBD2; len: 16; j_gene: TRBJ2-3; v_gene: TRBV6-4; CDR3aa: CASSAKAGGGTDTQYF; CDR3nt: TGTGCCAGCAGTGCCAAAGCGGGAGGAGGTACAGATACGCAGTATTTT
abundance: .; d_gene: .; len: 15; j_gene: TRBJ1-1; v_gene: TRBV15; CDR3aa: CATSRDRGINTEAFF; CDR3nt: TGTGCCACCAGCAGAGATCGGGGGATTAACACTGAAGCTTTCTTT
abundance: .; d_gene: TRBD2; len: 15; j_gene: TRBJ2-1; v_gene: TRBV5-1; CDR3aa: CASSLASGTYNEQFF; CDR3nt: TGCGCCAGCAGCTTGGCAAGCGGGACCTACAATGAGCAGTTCTTC
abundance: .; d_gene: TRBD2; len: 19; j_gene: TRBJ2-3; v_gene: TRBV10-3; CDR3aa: CAISESFSGRFPSTDTQYF; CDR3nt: TGTGCCATCAGTGAGTCTTTTAGCGGGAGGTTCCCAAGCACAGATACGCAGTATTTT
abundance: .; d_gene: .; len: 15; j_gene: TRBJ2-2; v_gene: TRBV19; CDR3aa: CASRLLARNTGELFF; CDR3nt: TGTGCCAGTAGGCTCCTAGCGAGGAACACCGGGGAGCTGTTTTTT
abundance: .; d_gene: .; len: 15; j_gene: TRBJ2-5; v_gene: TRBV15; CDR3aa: CATSRVQFRQETQYF; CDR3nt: TGTGCCACCAGCAGAGTTCAGTTCAGACAAGAGACCCAGTACTTC